This TCR beta chain was recorded in a study of CD8+CD57+ T cells in acquired aplastic anemia. The use of genomic DNA as template underpinned the TCR beta VDJ and CDR3 profiling. TCRdb ran MiXCR on the reads and lists one entry per CDR3 protein. The data hold around 200,000 distinct CDR3 sequences, with approximately 50% observed a single time. Trimming removed 4 bases at V and 6 bases at J, with 17 bases between. The CDR3 consists of 14 residues. Germline-derived CDR1 and CDR2 are SGDLS and YYNGEE. The patients chosen for sequencing had shown expansion of CD8+CD57+ cells (detected by flow cytometry). The blood sampling took place in patients who had so far received no therapy. In its sample, this clonotype was seen many times.

This TCR derives from a human donor with aplastic anemia. The sequencing sample was made of sorted CD4+, CD8+, or CD8+CD57+ T cells (not recorded which) from PBMCs. This chain uses TRBV9 with TRBJ2-7; maybe TRBD1 (6 bases). Here the CDR3 reads CASSPDSPRGEQYF. Written as DNA, the CDR3 is TGTGCCAGCAGCCCCGACTCACCCAGGGGCGAGCAGTACTTC.